The 10 T cell receptor beta chains presented below share a single source sample, sequenced in a study of chemoradiotherapy in HPV16-positive cancers. This table comes from immunoSEQ multiplex PCR, and its TCRdb copy is limited to in-frame clones, with some not included. This sample carries about 22,000 clones, approximately 90% of them seen once, and the ten largest clones take approximately 5.8%. Sequenced here: blood, sampled from a patient who underwent chemoradiotherapy. These TCRs come from a human donor with HPV-associated anogenital cancer.

This rearrangement joins TRBV10-3 to TRBJ2-7; D remains ambiguous. Looked up from germline, CDR1 is ENHRY and CDR2 is SYGVKD. V was pared by 6 bases and J by 2 bases, with 14 bases between. The CDR3 runs 14 residues. CDR3 DNA: TGTGCCATCAGCCCCGGGCCGGAAGCCTACGAGCAGTACGTC. Translating gives CAISPGPEAYEQYV.

The chain uses TRBV2 and TRBJ2-7; D may match TRBD1 or TRBD2 (5 bases each). Germline V gene sequence: CDR1 SNHLY, CDR2 FYNNEI. The V gene lost 5 bases and the J gene lost 3 bases, with 14 bases spanning the gap. The CDR3 is made up of 14 amino acids. The CDR3 DNA is TGTGCCAGCAGTCGAATGGGGGACCTCTACGAGCAGTACTTC. Protein: CASSRMGDLYEQYF.

The chain is built from TRBV10-3 and TRBJ2-2; 10 bases are shared with TRBD1. Germline V gene data show CDR1 as ENHRY and CDR2 as SYGVKD. The CDR3 has 17 residues. The J segment lost 6 bases and the V segment lost 3 bases, leaving 10 bases of the junction unmatched. The CDR3 DNA sequence: TGTGCCATCAGTGAACCAGACAGGGGGCGGTTGGCCGGGGAGCTGTTTTTT. It encodes CAISEPDRGRLAGELFF.

To note about this clone: This same CDR3 is encoded by further DNA sequences in the sample. The V gene is TRBV7-9, the J gene TRBJ2-5; D unclear. Trimming removed 1 base from V and 3 bases from J, with 6 bases in between. Germline CDR1 SEHNR, CDR2 FQNEAQ (reference sequence). This CDR3 has 13 residues. The CDR3 spells CASSLVTEETQYF. The DNA for the CDR3 is TGTGCCAGCAGCTTAGTAACCGAAGAGACCCAGTACTTC. The full variable domain, with the rest looked up from reference TRBV7-9 and TRBJ2-5, is DTGVSQNPRHKITKRGQNVTFRCDPISEHNRLYWYRQTLGQGPEFLTYFQNEAQLEKSRLLSDRFSAERPKGSFSTLEIQRTEQGDSAMYLCASSLVTEETQYFGPGTRLLVL.

This chain links TRBV4-3 with TRBJ2-6, with D hard to call. With 3 bases removed from V and 5 bases from J, the gap between germline ends came to 17 bases. Germline V lookup: CDR1 LGHNA, CDR2 YSLEER. The CDR3 length is 17 residues. The CDR3 DNA reads TGCGCCAGCAGCCAGAAGACGTCACAAAGTCGGGCCAACGTCCTGACTTTC. This codes for CASSQKTSQSRANVLTF.

The genes are TRBV7-6 and TRBJ2-5; TRBD2 might be the D (5 bases). V was clipped by 5 bases and J by 5 bases, with 15 bases between them. The germline CDR1 and CDR2 sequences are SGHVS and FNYEAQ. The CDR3 is 14 amino acids. The CDR3 reads CASSREGLGETQYF. The CDR3 nucleotides read TGTGCCAGCAGCCGGGAAGGTCTCGGGGAGACCCAGTACTTC.

The chain recombines TRBV4-1 with TRBJ2-1; TRBD1 matches 9 bases. Germline V lookup: CDR1 MGHRA, CDR2 YSYEKL. This CDR3 has 16 amino acids. With V trimmed by 3 bases and J by 7 bases, 10 bases remained unmatched. The CDR3 reads CASSHEPLGQGNEQFF. The CDR3, as DNA: TGCGCCAGCAGCCACGAGCCCCTAGGACAGGGGAATGAGCAGTTCTTC.

The rearrangement uses TRBV28 and TRBJ2-3; the match to TRBD1 covers 7 bases. With V trimmed by 5 bases and J by 4 bases, 9 bases remained unmatched. The CDR3 sequence is 15 residues long. Germline V gene sequence: CDR1 MDHEN, CDR2 SYDVKM. The CDR3 loop is CASSTDRQAADTQYF. In DNA, the CDR3 is TGTGCCAGCAGTACGGACAGGCAGGCAGCAGATACGCAGTATTTT.

This clone was counted a single time. The J gene is TRBJ1-6, the V gene TRBV21-1. TRBV21-1 has pseudogene status. The CDR3 covers 16 residues. The CDR3 DNA follows: TGTGCCAGCAGCTCCCCCCGGGACCTGAGGCATTCACCCCTCCACTTT. Translating it yields CASSSPRDLRHSPLHF.

This chain links TRBV5-3 with TRBJ1-1; no clear D. TRBV5-3 is filed as an ORF, its function uncertain. This CDR3 spans 14 amino acids. V was shortened by 1 base and J by 7 bases, with 14 bases between the two germline ends. The CDR3 is CARSLRWEPVEAFF. In DNA, the CDR3 is TGTGCCAGAAGCTTGAGGTGGGAACCGGTTGAAGCTTTCTTT.